This T cell receptor beta chain was sequenced for a study of T cell clones after liver transplantation. About the study: Apart from three HCV-positive recipients, transplants were for non-autoimmune, non-viral reasons.

Only in-frame clones appear in the TCRdb table, and some are missing; sequencing was by immunoSEQ multiplex PCR. The sample includes roughly 15,000 clones, roughly 84% of them seen just once. The CDR3 runs to 14 residues. CDR1 and CDR2 (germline): SGHDT, YYEEEE. The V end lost 4 bases, the J end lost 8 bases, and 15 bases lay between the germline ends. This clone appeared once. The material was CD8+ T cells from blood, obtained around 4 years after liver transplant. The source is a human patient who received a liver transplant. The T cells may partly be graft donor cells. The chain is built from TRBV5-6 and TRBJ1-4; TRBD1 might be the D (5 bases). CDR3 amino acids: CASSGDVGSEKLFF. The DNA of the CDR3 is TGTGCCAGCAGCGGGGACGTAGGCTCGGAAAAACTGTTTTTT. Together with reference TRBV5-6 and TRBJ1-4, the CDR3 gives the full variable domain: DAGVTQSPTHLIKTRGQQVTLRCSPKSGHDTVSWYQQALGQGPQFIFQYYEEEERQRGNFPDRFSGHQFPNYSSELNVNALLLGDSALYLCASSGDVGSEKLFFGSGTQLSVL.